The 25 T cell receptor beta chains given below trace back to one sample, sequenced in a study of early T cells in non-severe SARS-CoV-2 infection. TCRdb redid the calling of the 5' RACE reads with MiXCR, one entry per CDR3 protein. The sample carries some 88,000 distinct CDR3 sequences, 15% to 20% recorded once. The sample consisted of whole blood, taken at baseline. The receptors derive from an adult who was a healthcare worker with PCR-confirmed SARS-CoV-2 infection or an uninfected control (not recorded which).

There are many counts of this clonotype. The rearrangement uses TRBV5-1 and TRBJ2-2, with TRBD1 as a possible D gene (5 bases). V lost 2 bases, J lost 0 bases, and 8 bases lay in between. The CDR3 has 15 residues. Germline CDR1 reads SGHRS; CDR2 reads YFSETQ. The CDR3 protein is CASSFRESNTGELFF. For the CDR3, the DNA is TGCGCCAGCAGCTTCAGGGAATCGAACACCGGGGAGCTGTTTTTT. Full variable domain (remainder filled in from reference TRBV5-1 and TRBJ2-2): KAGVTQTPRYLIKTRGQQVTLSCSPISGHRSVSWYQQTPGQGLQFLFEYFSETQRNKGNFPGRFSGRQFSNSRSEMNVSTLELGDSALYLCASSFRESNTGELFFGEGSRLTVL.

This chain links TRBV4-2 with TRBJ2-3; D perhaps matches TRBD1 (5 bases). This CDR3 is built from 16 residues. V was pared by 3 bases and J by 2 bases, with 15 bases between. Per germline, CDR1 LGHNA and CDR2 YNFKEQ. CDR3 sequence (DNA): TGTGCCAGCAGCCATAGGGGCCCGAGGTTCACAGATACGCAGTATTTT. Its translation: CASSHRGPRFTDTQYF.

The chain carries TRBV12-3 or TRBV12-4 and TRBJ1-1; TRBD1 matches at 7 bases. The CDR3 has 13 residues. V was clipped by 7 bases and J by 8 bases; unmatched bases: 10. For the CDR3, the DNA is TGTGCCAGCACCCTAAGGGGGCAGGCAGAAGCTTTCTTT. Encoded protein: CASTLRGQAEAFF.

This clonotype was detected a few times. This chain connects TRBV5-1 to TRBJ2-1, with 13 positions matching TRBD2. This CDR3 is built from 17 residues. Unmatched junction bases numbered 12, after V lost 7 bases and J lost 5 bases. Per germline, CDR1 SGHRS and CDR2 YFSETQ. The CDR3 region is CASSLLAGGGGHNEQFF. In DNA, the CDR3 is TGCGCCAGCTCCCTACTAGCGGGAGGGGGCGGACACAATGAGCAGTTCTTC.

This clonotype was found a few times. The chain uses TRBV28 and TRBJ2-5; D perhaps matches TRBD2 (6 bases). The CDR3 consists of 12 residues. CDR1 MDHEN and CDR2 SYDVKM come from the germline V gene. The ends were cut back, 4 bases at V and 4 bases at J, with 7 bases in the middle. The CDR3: CASSYGRETQYF. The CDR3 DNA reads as TGTGCCAGCAGTTACGGGAGAGAGACCCAGTACTTC.

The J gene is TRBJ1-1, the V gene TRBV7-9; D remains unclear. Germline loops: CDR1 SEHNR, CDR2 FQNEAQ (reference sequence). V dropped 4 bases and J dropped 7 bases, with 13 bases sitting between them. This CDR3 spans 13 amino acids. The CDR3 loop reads CASSSRQGYEAFF. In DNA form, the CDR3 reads TGTGCCAGCAGCTCTCGGCAAGGGTATGAAGCTTTCTTT.

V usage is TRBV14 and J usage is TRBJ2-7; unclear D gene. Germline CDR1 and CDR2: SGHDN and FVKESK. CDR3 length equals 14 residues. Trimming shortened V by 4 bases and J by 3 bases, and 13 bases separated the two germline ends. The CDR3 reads CASSPTDRLYEQYF. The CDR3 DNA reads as TGTGCCAGCAGCCCCACCGACCGGCTCTACGAGCAGTACTTC.

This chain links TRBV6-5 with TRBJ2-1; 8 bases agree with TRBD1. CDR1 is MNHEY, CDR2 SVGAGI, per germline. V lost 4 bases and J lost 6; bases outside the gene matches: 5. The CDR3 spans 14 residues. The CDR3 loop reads CASSLQGDLNEQFF. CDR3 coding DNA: TGTGCCAGCAGTTTACAGGGGGACCTCAATGAGCAGTTCTTC.

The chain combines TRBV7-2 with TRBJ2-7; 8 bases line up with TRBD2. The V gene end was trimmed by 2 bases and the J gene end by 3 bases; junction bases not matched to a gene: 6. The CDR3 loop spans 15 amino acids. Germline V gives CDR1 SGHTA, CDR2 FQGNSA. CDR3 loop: CASSLRRGEDYEQYF. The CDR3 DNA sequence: TGTGCCAGCAGCTTACGGCGGGGGGAGGACTACGAGCAGTACTTC.

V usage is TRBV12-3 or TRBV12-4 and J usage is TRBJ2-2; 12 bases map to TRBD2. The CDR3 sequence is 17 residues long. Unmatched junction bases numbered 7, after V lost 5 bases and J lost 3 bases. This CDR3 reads CASSQTSGRQHTGELFF. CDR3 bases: TGTGCCAGCAGTCAGACTAGCGGGAGACAACACACCGGGGAGCTGTTTTTT.

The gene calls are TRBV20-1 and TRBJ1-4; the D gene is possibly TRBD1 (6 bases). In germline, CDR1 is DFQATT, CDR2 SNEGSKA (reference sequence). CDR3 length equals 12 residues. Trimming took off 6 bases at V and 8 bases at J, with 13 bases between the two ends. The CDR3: CSAGQLREKLFF. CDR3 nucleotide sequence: TGCAGTGCCGGACAGCTTCGCGAAAAACTGTTTTTT.

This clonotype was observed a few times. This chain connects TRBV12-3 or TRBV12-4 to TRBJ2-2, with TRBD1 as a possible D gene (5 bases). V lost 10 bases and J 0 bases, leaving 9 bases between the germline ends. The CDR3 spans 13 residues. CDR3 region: CATSTANTGELFF. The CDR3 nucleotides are TGTGCCACCTCGACAGCGAACACCGGGGAGCTGTTTTTT.

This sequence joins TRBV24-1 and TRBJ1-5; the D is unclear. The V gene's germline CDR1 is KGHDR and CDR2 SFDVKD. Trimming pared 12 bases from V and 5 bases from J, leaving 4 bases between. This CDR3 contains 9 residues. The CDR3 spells CAADQPQHF. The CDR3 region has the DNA TGTGCCGCGGATCAGCCCCAGCATTTT.

CDR3 protein: CASSRRSFEAFF. The DNA for the CDR3 is TGTGCCAGCAGCCGAAGGTCTTTTGAAGCTTTCTTT. The V call is TRBV28, the J call TRBJ1-1, with D uncertain. Germline CDR1 and CDR2: MDHEN and SYDVKM. The V and J ends lost 6 bases and 7 bases respectively, with 12 bases between them. The CDR3 consists of 12 residues.

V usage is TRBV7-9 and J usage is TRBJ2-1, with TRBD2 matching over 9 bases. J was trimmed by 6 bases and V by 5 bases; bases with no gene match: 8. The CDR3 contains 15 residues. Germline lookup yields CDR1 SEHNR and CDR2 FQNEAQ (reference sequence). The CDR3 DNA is TGTGCCAGCAGCCCACCGGGACTAGCAAGCAATGAGCAGTTCTTC. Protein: CASSPPGLASNEQFF.

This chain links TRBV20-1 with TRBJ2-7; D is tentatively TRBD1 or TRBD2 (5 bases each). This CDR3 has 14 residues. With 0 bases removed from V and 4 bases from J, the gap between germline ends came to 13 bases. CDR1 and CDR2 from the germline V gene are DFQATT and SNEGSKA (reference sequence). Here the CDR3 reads CSARDGTARYEQYF. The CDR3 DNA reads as TGCAGTGCTAGAGATGGGACGGCGCGGTACGAGCAGTACTTC.

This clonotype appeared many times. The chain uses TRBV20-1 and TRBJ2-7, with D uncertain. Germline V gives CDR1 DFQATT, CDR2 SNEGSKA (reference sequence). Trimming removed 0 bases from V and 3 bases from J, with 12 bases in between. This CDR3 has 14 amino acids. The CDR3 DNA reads TGCAGTGCTAGAGATAGCATGGTATACTACGAGCAGTACTTC. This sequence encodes CSARDSMVYYEQYF.

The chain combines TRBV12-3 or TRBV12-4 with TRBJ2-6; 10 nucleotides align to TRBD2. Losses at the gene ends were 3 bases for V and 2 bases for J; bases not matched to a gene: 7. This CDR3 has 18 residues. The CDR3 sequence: CASSFLGLARTGANVLTF. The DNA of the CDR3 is TGTGCCAGCAGTTTCCTGGGACTAGCGAGGACTGGGGCCAACGTCCTGACTTTC.

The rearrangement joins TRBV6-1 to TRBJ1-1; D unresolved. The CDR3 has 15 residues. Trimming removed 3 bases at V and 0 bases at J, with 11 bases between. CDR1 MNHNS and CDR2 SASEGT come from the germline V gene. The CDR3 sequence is CASSERPPLNTEAFF. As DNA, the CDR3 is TGTGCCAGCAGTGAGAGACCGCCTTTGAACACTGAAGCTTTCTTT.

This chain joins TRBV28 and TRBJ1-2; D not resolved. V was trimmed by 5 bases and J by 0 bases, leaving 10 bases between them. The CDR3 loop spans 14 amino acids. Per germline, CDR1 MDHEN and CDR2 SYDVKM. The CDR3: CASSVNGPNYGYTF. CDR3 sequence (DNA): TGTGCCAGCAGTGTTAACGGACCTAACTATGGCTACACCTTC.

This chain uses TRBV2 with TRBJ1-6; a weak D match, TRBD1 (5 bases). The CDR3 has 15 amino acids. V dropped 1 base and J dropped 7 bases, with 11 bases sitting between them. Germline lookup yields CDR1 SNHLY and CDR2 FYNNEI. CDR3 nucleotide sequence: TGTGCCAGCAGTGAAGGTACCGGGGCAAATTCACCCCTCCACTTT. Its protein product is CASSEGTGANSPLHF.

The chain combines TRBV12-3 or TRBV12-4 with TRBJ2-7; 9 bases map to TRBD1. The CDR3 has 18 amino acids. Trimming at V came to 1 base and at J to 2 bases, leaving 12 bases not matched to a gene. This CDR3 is CASSLEALGGQGAYEQYF. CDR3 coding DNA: TGTGCCAGCAGTTTAGAAGCACTAGGGGGACAGGGAGCCTACGAGCAGTACTTC.

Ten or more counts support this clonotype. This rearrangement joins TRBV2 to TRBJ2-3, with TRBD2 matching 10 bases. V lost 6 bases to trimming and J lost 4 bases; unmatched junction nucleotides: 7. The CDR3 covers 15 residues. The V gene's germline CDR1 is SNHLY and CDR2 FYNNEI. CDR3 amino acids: CASSAQREGADTQYF. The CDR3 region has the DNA TGTGCCAGCAGCGCTCAGCGGGAGGGCGCAGATACGCAGTATTTT. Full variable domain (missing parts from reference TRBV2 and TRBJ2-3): EPEVTQTPSHQVTQMGQEVILRCVPISNHLYFYWYRQILGQKVEFLVSFYNNEISEKSEIFDDQFSVERPDGSNFTLKIRSTKLEDSAMYFCASSAQREGADTQYFGPGTRLTVL.

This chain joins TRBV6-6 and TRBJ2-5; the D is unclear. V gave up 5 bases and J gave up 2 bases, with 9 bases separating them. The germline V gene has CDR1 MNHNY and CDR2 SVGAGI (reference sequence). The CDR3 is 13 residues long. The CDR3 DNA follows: TGTGCCAGCAGTCGCGGTTCTCAAGAGACCCAGTACTTC. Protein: CASSRGSQETQYF.

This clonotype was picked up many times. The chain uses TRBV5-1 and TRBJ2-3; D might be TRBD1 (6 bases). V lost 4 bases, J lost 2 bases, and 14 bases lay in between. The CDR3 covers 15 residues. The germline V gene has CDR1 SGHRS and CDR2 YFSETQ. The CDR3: CASSLPTGTTDTQYF. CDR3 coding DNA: TGCGCCAGCAGCCTACCTACAGGGACCACAGATACGCAGTATTTT.